This TCR beta chain is drawn from a study of blood T cell repertoires in COVID-19. Study-level background: The cDNA or gDNA used as material had been derived from T cells, B-cell-depleted T cells, or PBMCs.

Recruitment covered about two dozen US areas and drew participants whose ages spanned about 18 to 90 years. Each participant's cohort was designated according to participant-reported clinical history. For recovered donors of Cohort 3, there were two negative PCRs, clearance, or symptom resolution. Profiling relied on immunoSEQ multiplex PCR, and the TCRdb table lists in-frame clones only, not all of them. The table includes under 150,000 clones, 75% to 90% detected once. The germline V gene encodes CDR1 SGHRS and CDR2 YFSETQ. The CDR3 loop spans 12 amino acids. V gave up 8 bases and J gave up 1 base, with 9 bases separating them.

This rearrangement joins TRBV5-1 to TRBJ2-5; D might be TRBD1 (6 bases). The sequence was obtained from a man aged 30 to 45 who had recovered from COVID-19. Sequencing input: PBMCs or T cells enriched from blood (not recorded which). The CDR3 DNA is TGCGCCAGTAGGGACATCCAAGAGACCCAGTACTTC. This gives the protein CASRDIQETQYF.